The clone carrying this T cell receptor beta chain occurred a few times. The data stem from a study of blood T cell repertoires in COVID-19. The table came from immunoSEQ multiplex PCR; TCRdb's copy has only in-frame clones and leaves some out. There are about 100,000 clones in the sample; about 83% occur only once, and around 9.5% lies in the top ten. This CDR3 is built from 13 residues. The ends were cut back, 6 bases at V and 4 bases at J, with 13 bases in the middle. The germline V gene encodes CDR1 MNHEY and CDR2 SVGAGI. The chain couples TRBV6-5 to TRBJ2-7, with D uncertain. The clonotype originates from a man aged 40-49 years with active or convalescent COVID-19. The sample consisted of peripheral blood. The CDR3 bases are TGTGCCAGCAGACCGGCACAGATATACGAGCAGTACTTC. This sequence encodes CASRPAQIYEQYF.